The 29 T cell receptor beta chains below were found in one sample sequenced in a study of shared clonotypes between healthy human individuals. Produced via immunoSEQ multiplex PCR; TCRdb's table is partial and in-frame only. The table includes approximately 810,000 clones, 90% to 95% detected once. It was CD45RO-negative cells, positively selected for CCR7, that made up naive CD8 cells, with terminally differentiated effector memory CD45RA+ cells excluded. Sequences were obtained from naive CD8+ T cells sorted from blood. These receptors were taken from a young man in good health.

The chain is built from TRBV9 and TRBJ2-7; D perhaps matches TRBD2 (6 bases). The germline V gene encodes CDR1 SGDLS and CDR2 YYNGEE. The CDR3 is 15 residues long. V shed 4 bases and J shed 4 bases, with 18 bases lying between them. DNA for the CDR3: TGTGCCAGCAGCCCCTTAGCGGAGTGGGGGTACGAGCAGTACTTC. Its protein product is CASSPLAEWGYEQYF. Full variable domain (missing parts from reference TRBV9 and TRBJ2-7): DSGVTQTPKHLITATGQRVTLRCSPRSGDLSVYWYQQSLDQGLQFLIQYYNGEERAKGNILERFSAQQFPDLHSELNLSSLELGDSALYFCASSPLAEWGYEQYFGPGTRLTVT.

The chain uses TRBV11-2 and TRBJ2-1, with 11 positions matching TRBD2. Germline V gene sequence: CDR1 SGHAT, CDR2 FQNNGV. With V trimmed by 5 bases and J by 7 bases, 13 bases remained unmatched. The CDR3 spans 17 residues. CDR3 DNA: TGTGCCAGCAGCATACTCTTAGCGGGAGGGCCGAGTAATGAGCAGTTCTTC. As protein: CASSILLAGGPSNEQFF.

The chain couples TRBV9 to TRBJ2-2, with a tentative D call TRBD1 (5 bases). The CDR3 runs 14 residues. The germline gives CDR1 SGDLS, CDR2 YYNGEE. The V end was cut by 2 bases, the J end by 1 base, with 6 bases between. The CDR3 nucleotides read TGTGCCAGCAGCGTCACAGGGAACACCGGGGAGCTGTTTTTT. Translation: CASSVTGNTGELFF.

J is TRBJ2-1 and V is TRBV7-8; TRBD2 might be the D (5 bases). Between the trimmed V and J ends, which lost 2 bases and 2 bases, there was a span of 13 bases. The germline V gene encodes CDR1 SGHVS and CDR2 FQNEAQ. There are 16 residues in the CDR3. The CDR3 DNA follows: TGTGCCAGCAGCTTACTCGGAGGAGTTACCTACAATGAGCAGTTCTTC. Protein: CASSLLGGVTYNEQFF.

This sequence joins TRBV7-6 and TRBJ2-1, with TRBD2 matching over 8 bases. With V trimmed by 1 base and J by 7 bases, 6 bases remained unmatched. Germline CDR1 is SGHVS and CDR2 is FNYEAQ. The length of the CDR3 is 15 residues. The DNA of the CDR3 is TGTGCCAGCAGCTTAGAAAGCGGGAGTTATAATGAGCAGTTCTTC. Translated, it gives CASSLESGSYNEQFF.

This sequence joins TRBV29-1 and TRBJ2-7; D unclear. Germline CDR1 SQVTM, CDR2 ANQGSEA. The CDR3 contains 15 residues. Trimming stripped 3 bases from V and 3 bases from J, with 18 bases between. The CDR3 sequence is CSVEGPESEHYEQYF. CDR3 nucleotide sequence: TGCAGCGTTGAGGGCCCCGAATCCGAACACTACGAGCAGTACTTC.

The chain links TRBV27 to TRBJ1-3; no definite D call. CDR1 MNHEY and CDR2 SMNVEV come from the germline V gene (reference sequence). V was pared by 3 bases and J by 1 base, with 10 bases between. The CDR3 sequence is 15 residues long. The CDR3 here is CASSFAGRSGNTIYF. In DNA, the CDR3 is TGTGCCAGCAGTTTCGCGGGGAGGTCTGGAAACACCATATATTTT.

This clone was detected only a few times. The CDR3 loop reads CASSLLGSGYTF. CDR3 coding DNA: TGTGCCAGCAGCTTGTTGGGGTCCGGCTACACCTTC. The J gene is TRBJ1-2, the V gene TRBV5-6; no reliable D call. Germline loops: CDR1 SGHDT, CDR2 YYEEEE. The V gene lost 1 base and the J gene lost 8 bases, with 9 bases spanning the gap. This CDR3 comprises 12 residues.

The chain carries TRBV9 and TRBJ2-2; D is perhaps TRBD2 (6 bases). Per germline, CDR1 SGDLS and CDR2 YYNGEE. The V gene lost 0 bases and the J gene lost 4 bases, with 10 bases spanning the gap. The CDR3 has 15 residues. CDR3 DNA: TGTGCCAGCAGCGTAGGGGGAGCGGGCACCGGGGAGCTGTTTTTT. Its translation: CASSVGGAGTGELFF.

The rearrangement joins TRBV5-6 to TRBJ1-2; 9 nucleotides agree with TRBD1. V shed 4 bases and J 0 bases; nucleotides not matched to a gene: 13. This CDR3 has 18 amino acids. Germline V gene lookup returns CDR1 SGHDT and CDR2 YYEEEE. CDR3 sequence: CASSQFTGTGTANYGYTF. CDR3 bases: TGTGCCAGCAGCCAATTTACCGGGACAGGGACAGCTAACTATGGCTACACCTTC.

This chain uses TRBV5-4 with TRBJ1-2; D not resolved. Germline V gene data show CDR1 as SGHNT and CDR2 as YYREEE (reference sequence). This CDR3 is 12 amino acids long. V lost 3 bases to trimming and J lost 8 bases, with 11 bases between them. In DNA form, the CDR3 reads TGTGCCAGCAGCTCAAGCGACGTAGGCTACACCTTC. This codes for CASSSSDVGYTF.

This clone was observed a handful of times. A read error may be the cause here, since a much bigger clone is one base away. This specimen includes other DNA sequences encoding the same CDR3. This chain joins TRBV27 and TRBJ2-2, with D hard to call. With 5 bases removed from V and 2 bases from J, the gap between germline ends came to 0 bases. Germline V gene data show CDR1 as MNHEY and CDR2 as SMNVEV (reference sequence). The CDR3 extends over 11 amino acids. The CDR3 spells CASSNTGELFF. The CDR3 region has the DNA TGTGCCAGCAGTAACACCGGGGAGCTGTTTTTT.

This chain uses TRBV11-3 with TRBJ2-5, with 13 bases fitting TRBD2. Trimming removed 2 bases from V and 3 bases from J; junction bases left unmatched: 6. Per germline, CDR1 SGHNT and CDR2 YENEEA. CDR3 length: 17 residues. This chain's CDR3 is CASSLPDGTSGKETQYF. For the CDR3, the DNA is TGTGCCAGCAGCTTACCGGACGGGACTAGCGGGAAAGAGACCCAGTACTTC.

The CDR3 coding sequence is TGCAGCGTTGGGTGGGGTATCTACGAGCAGTACTTC. It translates to CSVGWGIYEQYF. The chain carries TRBV29-1 and TRBJ2-7; D is uncertain. V was pared by 4 bases and J by 3 bases, with 10 bases between. Germline assignment: CDR1 SQVTM and CDR2 ANQGSEA. CDR3 size: 12 residues.

The chain's CDR3 is CASSQDRAGTDTDTQYF. Written as DNA, the CDR3 is TGCGCCAGCAGCCAAGATCGGGCCGGGACAGACACAGATACGCAGTATTTT. The rearrangement uses TRBV4-1 and TRBJ2-3, with 7 bases that match TRBD1. J lost 2 bases, V lost 0 bases, and 8 bases had no gene match. This CDR3 region has 17 residues. Germline values: CDR1 MGHRA, CDR2 YSYEKL.

V usage is TRBV4-3 and J usage is TRBJ2-3; TRBD2 is a possible D gene (5 bases). CDR3 size: 16 residues. The germline V and J ends were trimmed by 4 bases and 0 bases, with 14 bases remaining between them. Germline V CDR1 and CDR2: LGHNA, YSLEER. CDR3 in amino acids: CASSPRVISSTDTQYF. The CDR3 nucleotides read TGCGCCAGCAGCCCGCGGGTAATATCTAGCACAGATACGCAGTATTTT.

There are a few counts of this clone. In the same sample, other DNA sequences code for this CDR3. The V call is TRBV7-9, the J call TRBJ2-7; D remains ambiguous. Germline CDR1 is SEHNR and CDR2 is FQNEAQ (reference sequence). V lost 4 bases and J 6 bases, leaving 7 bases between the germline ends. The CDR3 consists of 11 residues. CDR3 amino acids: CASSSGREQYF. The CDR3, as DNA: TGTGCCAGCAGCTCGGGCCGCGAGCAGTACTTC.

This clone came up once. The chain recombines TRBV2 with TRBJ2-1, with unresolved D. Germline CDR1 is SNHLY and CDR2 is FYNNEI. Trimming took 5 bases from V and 0 from J, leaving 11 bases between them. The CDR3 contains 15 residues. CDR3 nucleotide sequence: TGTGCCAGCAGTACAAGTGGATCCTCCTACAATGAGCAGTTCTTC. This translates into CASSTSGSSYNEQFF. The full variable domain, its missing parts supplied by reference TRBV2 and TRBJ2-1, is EPEVTQTPSHQVTQMGQEVILRCVPISNHLYFYWYRQILGQKVEFLVSFYNNEISEKSEIFDDQFSVERPDGSNFTLKIRSTKLEDSAMYFCASSTSGSSYNEQFFGPGTRLTVL.

J is TRBJ1-4 and V is TRBV2; D unresolved. This CDR3 contains 16 residues. Germline V lookup: CDR1 SNHLY, CDR2 FYNNEI. V lost 6 bases and J 8 bases, leaving 22 bases between the germline ends. The CDR3 nucleotides read TGTGCCAGCAGGACCTCCGGGTCCCTCTACGGGGAAAAACTGTTTTTT. Its protein is CASRTSGSLYGEKLFF.

The sample holds a few counts of this clone. This rearrangement joins TRBV27 to TRBJ1-5; tentatively, D is TRBD1 (6 bases). This CDR3 is built from 17 residues. The germline V and J ends were trimmed by 5 bases and 6 bases, with 23 bases remaining between them. Germline CDR1 MNHEY, CDR2 SMNVEV (reference sequence). The CDR3 DNA sequence: TGTGCCAGCAGTCCCCTCGAGACAGGTCTCTTGCCTCAGCCCCAGCATTTT. It codes for CASSPLETGLLPQPQHF.

This rearrangement joins TRBV10-3 to TRBJ2-7, with a tentative D call TRBD1 (7 bases). Trimming cost V 10 bases and J 2 bases, with 15 bases left between them. The germline V gene has CDR1 ENHRY and CDR2 SYGVKD. The CDR3 totals 13 residues. CDR3 amino acids: CATAGQSTYEQYF. CDR3 nucleotide sequence: TGTGCCACGGCGGGACAGTCCACCTACGAGCAGTACTTC.

The gene calls are TRBV30 and TRBJ2-7; 9 nucleotides line up with TRBD1. Germline V CDR1 and CDR2: GTSNPN, SVGIG (reference sequence). V gave up 2 bases and J gave up 2 bases; unmatched junction bases: 4. This CDR3 is built from 14 residues. The CDR3 protein is CAWSKGTGTYEQYF. The CDR3 region has the DNA TGTGCCTGGAGTAAGGGGACAGGGACCTACGAGCAGTACTTC.

The V call is TRBV12-5, the J call TRBJ2-1; the D gene is possibly TRBD1 (5 bases). Trimming left V 0 bases short and J 4 bases short, with 13 bases between. Germline V gives CDR1 LGHNT, CDR2 FRNRAP. The CDR3 contains 16 residues. The CDR3 protein is CASGLVTTGDYNEQFF. CDR3 in DNA: TGTGCTAGTGGTTTGGTGACAACAGGAGATTACAATGAGCAGTTCTTC.

The genes are TRBV7-8 and TRBJ2-2, with unresolved D. Between the trimmed V and J ends, which lost 1 base and 2 bases, there was a span of 8 bases. The CDR3 runs to 15 residues. Per germline, CDR1 SGHVS and CDR2 FQNEAQ. The CDR3 DNA follows: TGTGCCAGCAGCTTAGGGTCGTCTAACACCGGGGAGCTGTTTTTT. Its protein is CASSLGSSNTGELFF.

The V gene is TRBV19, the J gene TRBJ1-1; D uncertain. Trimming left V 5 bases short and J 3 bases short, with 10 bases between. The germline V gene has CDR1 LNHDA and CDR2 SQIVND (reference sequence). The CDR3 extends over 13 amino acids. CDR3 protein: CASSFGIYTEAFF. CDR3 nucleotides: TGTGCCAGTAGTTTCGGAATTTACACTGAAGCTTTCTTT.

This rearrangement joins TRBV5-6 to TRBJ1-2, with D perhaps matching TRBD1 (5 bases). V lost 4 bases to trimming and J lost 4 bases, with 20 bases between them. The CDR3 covers 16 residues. Germline CDR1 reads SGHDT; CDR2 reads YYEEEE. The CDR3 loop reads CASSETGTTDPYGYTF. For the CDR3, the DNA is TGTGCCAGCAGCGAAACCGGGACGACGGACCCCTATGGCTACACCTTC.

This chain uses TRBV6-6 with TRBJ2-1; 8 nucleotides line up with TRBD2. The CDR3 loop spans 15 amino acids. The V gene end was trimmed by 6 bases and the J gene end by 2 bases; junction bases not matched to a gene: 6. Per germline, CDR1 MNHNY and CDR2 SVGAGI (reference sequence). Written as DNA, the CDR3 is TGTGCCAGCAGCACACTAGCGGCCGCCTACAATGAGCAGTTCTTC. Protein sequence: CASSTLAAAYNEQFF.

The rearrangement links TRBV27 to TRBJ2-7; 9 nucleotides line up with TRBD2. Trimming cost V 4 bases and J 3 bases; bases outside gene matches: 7. The CDR3 consists of 15 residues. Germline loops: CDR1 MNHEY, CDR2 SMNVEV (reference sequence). CDR3 DNA: TGTGCCAGCAGTTCCCGACTAGCGGCTTTCTACGAGCAGTACTTC. It translates to CASSSRLAAFYEQYF.

In this sample, this clone turned up once. Relative to the germline gene, one junction end is altered; a read error may explain this. The CDR3 DNA reads as TGTGCTAGCAGCTTCTACGGGGGTGGGGAGACCCAGTACTTC. This codes for CASSFYGGGETQYF. The chain carries TRBV7-7 and TRBJ2-5; D perhaps matches TRBD2 (6 bases). Germline V gene lookup returns CDR1 SSHAT and CDR2 FNYEAQ (reference sequence). CDR3 length: 14 residues.